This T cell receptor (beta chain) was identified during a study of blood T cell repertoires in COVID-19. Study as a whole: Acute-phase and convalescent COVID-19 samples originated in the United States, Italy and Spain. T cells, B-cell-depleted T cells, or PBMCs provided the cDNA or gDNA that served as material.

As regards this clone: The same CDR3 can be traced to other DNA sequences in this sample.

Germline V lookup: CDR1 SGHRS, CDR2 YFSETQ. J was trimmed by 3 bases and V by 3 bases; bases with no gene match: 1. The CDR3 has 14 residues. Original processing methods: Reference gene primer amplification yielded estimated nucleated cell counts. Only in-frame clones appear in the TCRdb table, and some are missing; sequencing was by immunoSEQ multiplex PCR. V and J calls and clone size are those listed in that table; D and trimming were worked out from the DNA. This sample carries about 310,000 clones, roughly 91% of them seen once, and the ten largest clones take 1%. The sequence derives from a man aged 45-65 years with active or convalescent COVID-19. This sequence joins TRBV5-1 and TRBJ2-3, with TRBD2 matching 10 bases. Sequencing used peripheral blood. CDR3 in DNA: TGCGCCAGCAGCTCGGGACTAGCGACAGATACGCAGTATTTT. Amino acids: CASSSGLATDTQYF.